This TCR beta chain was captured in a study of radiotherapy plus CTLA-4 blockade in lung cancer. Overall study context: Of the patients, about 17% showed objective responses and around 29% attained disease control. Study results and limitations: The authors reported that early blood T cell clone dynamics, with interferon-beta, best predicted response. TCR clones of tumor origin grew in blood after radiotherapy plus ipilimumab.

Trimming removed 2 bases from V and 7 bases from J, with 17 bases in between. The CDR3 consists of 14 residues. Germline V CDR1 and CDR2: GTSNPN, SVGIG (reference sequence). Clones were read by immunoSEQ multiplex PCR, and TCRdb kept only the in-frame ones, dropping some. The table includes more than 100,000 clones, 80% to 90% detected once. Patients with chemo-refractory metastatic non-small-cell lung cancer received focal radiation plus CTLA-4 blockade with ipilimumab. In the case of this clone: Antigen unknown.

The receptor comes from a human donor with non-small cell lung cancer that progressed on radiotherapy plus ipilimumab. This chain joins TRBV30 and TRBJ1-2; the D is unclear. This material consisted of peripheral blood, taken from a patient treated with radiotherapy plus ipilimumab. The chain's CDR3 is CAWSLVSGVGGYTF. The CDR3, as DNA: TGTGCCTGGAGTCTAGTGTCTGGGGTGGGTGGCTACACCTTC.